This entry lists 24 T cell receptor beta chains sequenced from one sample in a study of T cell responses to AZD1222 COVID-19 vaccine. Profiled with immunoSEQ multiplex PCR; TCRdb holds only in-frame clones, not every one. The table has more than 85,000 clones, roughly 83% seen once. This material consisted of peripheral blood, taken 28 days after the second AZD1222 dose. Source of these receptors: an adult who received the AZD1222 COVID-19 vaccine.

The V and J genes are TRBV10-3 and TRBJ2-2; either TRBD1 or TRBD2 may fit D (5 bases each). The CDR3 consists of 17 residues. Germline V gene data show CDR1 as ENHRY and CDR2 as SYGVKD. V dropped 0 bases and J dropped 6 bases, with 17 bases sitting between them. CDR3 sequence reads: CAISESRGSGGPGELFF. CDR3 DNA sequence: TGTGCCATCAGTGAGTCGAGGGGATCCGGCGGACCCGGGGAGCTGTTTTTT.

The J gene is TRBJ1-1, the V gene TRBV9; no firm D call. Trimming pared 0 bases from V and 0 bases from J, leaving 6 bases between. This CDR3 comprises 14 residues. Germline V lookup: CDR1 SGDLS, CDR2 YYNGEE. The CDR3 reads CASSVAHMNTEAFF. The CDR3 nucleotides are TGTGCCAGCAGCGTAGCCCATATGAACACTGAAGCTTTCTTT.

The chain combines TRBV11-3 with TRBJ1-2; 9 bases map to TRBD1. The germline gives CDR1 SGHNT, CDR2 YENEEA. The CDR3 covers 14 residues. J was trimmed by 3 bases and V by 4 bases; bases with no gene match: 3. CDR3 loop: CASSYRGPDYGYTF. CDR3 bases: TGTGCCAGCAGCTACAGGGGGCCGGACTATGGCTACACCTTC.

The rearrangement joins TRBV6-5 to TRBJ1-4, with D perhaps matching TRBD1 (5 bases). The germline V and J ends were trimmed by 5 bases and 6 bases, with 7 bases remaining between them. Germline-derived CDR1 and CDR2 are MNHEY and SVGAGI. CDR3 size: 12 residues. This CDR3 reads CASSPGHEKLFF. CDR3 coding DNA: TGTGCCAGCAGTCCGGGACATGAAAAACTGTTTTTT.

The CDR3 here is CASRLQRDQPQHF. DNA for the CDR3: TGTGCCAGCAGGCTTCAGAGGGATCAGCCCCAGCATTTT. The V call is TRBV27, the J call TRBJ1-5; D gene unclear. The germline V gene encodes CDR1 MNHEY and CDR2 SMNVEV (reference sequence). Trimming removed 6 bases at V and 5 bases at J, with 11 bases between. The length of the CDR3 is 13 residues.

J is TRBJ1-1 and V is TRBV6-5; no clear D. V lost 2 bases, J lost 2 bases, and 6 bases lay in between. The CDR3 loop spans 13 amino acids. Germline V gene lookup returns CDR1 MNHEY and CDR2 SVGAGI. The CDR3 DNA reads TGTGCCAGCAGTTACCAACCCAACACTGAAGCTTTCTTT. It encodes CASSYQPNTEAFF.

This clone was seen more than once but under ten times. For the CDR3, the DNA is TGTGCCAGCAGTACTAGCAGCTACGAGCAGTACTTC. This translates into CASSTSSYEQYF. The rearrangement joins TRBV6-6 to TRBJ2-7, with D maybe TRBD2 (6 bases). Germline-derived CDR1 and CDR2 are MNHNY and SVGAGI (reference sequence). CDR3 size: 12 residues. The V end was cut by 5 bases, the J end by 3 bases, with 8 bases between.

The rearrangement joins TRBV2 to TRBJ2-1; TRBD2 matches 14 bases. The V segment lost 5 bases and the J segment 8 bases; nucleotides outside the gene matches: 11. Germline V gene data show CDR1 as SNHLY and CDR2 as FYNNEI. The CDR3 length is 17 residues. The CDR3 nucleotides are TGTGCCAGCAGTCGGGTTGGGACTAGCGGGGGTGGCTATGAGCAGTTCTTC. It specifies CASSRVGTSGGGYEQFF.

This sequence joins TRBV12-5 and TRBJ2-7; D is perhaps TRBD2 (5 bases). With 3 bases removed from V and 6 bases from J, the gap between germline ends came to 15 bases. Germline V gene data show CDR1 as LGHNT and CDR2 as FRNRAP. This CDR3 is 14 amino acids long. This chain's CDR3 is CASGLGPERGEQYF. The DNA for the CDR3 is TGTGCTAGTGGTTTAGGGCCTGAACGGGGCGAGCAGTACTTC.

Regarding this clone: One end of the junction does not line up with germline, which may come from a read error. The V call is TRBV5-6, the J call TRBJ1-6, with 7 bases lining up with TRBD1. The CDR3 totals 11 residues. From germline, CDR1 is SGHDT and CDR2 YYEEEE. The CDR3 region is CASSLNAGQSF. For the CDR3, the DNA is TGTGCCAGCAGCTTGAATGCGGGACAGTCCTTT.

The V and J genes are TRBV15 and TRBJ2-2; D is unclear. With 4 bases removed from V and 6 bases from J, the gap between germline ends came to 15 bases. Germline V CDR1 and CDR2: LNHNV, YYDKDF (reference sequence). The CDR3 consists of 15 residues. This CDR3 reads CATSKIEASSGELFF. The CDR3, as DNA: TGTGCCACCAGCAAAATAGAAGCTTCTTCCGGGGAGCTGTTTTTT.

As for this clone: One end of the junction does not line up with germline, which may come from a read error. CDR3 nucleotides: TGCGCCAGCAGGGAGTCGGGGGGCTGGGAAAAACTGTTTTTT. Its translation is CASRESGGWEKLFF. J is TRBJ1-4 and V is TRBV10-2, with D possibly TRBD1 on 6 matching bases. Per the germline V gene, CDR1 is WSHSY and CDR2 is SAAADI. The CDR3 runs 14 residues.

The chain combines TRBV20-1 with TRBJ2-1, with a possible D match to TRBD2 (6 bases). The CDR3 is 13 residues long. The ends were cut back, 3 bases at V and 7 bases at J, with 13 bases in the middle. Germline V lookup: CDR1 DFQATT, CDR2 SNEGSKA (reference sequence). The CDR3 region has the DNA TGCAGTGCTAGTGCGACTAGTACTAATGAGCAGTTCTTC. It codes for CSASATSTNEQFF.

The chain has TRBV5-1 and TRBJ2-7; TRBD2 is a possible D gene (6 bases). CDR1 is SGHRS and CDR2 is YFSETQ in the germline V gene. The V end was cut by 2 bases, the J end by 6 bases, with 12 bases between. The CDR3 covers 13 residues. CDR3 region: CASSFRVGGEQYF. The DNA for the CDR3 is TGCGCCAGCAGCTTCCGAGTGGGAGGCGAGCAGTACTTC. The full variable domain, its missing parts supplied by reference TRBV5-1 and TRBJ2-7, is KAGVTQTPRYLIKTRGQQVTLSCSPISGHRSVSWYQQTPGQGLQFLFEYFSETQRNKGNFPGRFSGRQFSNSRSEMNVSTLELGDSALYLCASSFRVGGEQYFGPGTRLTVT.

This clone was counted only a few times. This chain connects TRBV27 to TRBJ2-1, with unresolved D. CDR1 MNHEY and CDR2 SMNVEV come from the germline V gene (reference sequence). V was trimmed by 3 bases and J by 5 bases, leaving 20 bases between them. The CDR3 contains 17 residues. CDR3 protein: CASSFADWKGPNNEQFF. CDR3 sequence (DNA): TGTGCCAGCAGTTTTGCCGACTGGAAAGGCCCGAACAATGAGCAGTTCTTC.

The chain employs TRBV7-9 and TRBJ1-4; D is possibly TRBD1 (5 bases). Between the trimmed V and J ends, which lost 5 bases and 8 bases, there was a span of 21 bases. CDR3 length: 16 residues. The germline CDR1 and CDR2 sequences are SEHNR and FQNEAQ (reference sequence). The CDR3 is CASSRGLGVQEEKLFF. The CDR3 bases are TGTGCCAGCAGCCGAGGGTTAGGGGTGCAGGAAGAAAAACTGTTTTTT.

The CDR3 DNA follows: TGTGCCAGCAGCTTCCAGACAGGGGGCTTTGCTAATGAAAAACTGTTTTTT. Translated: CASSFQTGGFANEKLFF. This sequence joins TRBV7-2 and TRBJ1-4; 10 nucleotides agree with TRBD1. Trimming removed 3 bases from V and 3 bases from J; junction bases left unmatched: 7. This CDR3 spans 17 amino acids. From germline, CDR1 is SGHTA and CDR2 FQGNSA.

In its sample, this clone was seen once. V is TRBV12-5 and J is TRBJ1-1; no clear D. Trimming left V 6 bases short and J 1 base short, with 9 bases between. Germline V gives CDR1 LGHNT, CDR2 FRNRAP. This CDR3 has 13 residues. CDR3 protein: CASGPGRNTEAFF. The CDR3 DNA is TGTGCTAGTGGGCCCGGGAGGAACACTGAAGCTTTCTTT.

The CDR3, as DNA: TGTGCCAGCAGCCAAGGAAATGGGTATTCGGCTTTCTTT. It specifies CASSQGNGYSAFF. The rearrangement uses TRBV3-1 (or the pseudogene TRBV3-2) and TRBJ1-1, with D unresolved. Germline CDR1 LGHDT, CDR2 YNNKEL (reference sequence). This CDR3 is 13 amino acids long. Trimming pared 1 base from V and 11 bases from J, leaving 14 bases between.

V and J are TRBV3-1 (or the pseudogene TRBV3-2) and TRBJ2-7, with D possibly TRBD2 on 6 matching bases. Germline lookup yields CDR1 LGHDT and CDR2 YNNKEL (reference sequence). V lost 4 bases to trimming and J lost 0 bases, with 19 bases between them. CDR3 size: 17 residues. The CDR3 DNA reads TGTGCCAGCAGCCCCGCCGTGCGGGGACCCCGCTCCTACGAGCAGTACTTC. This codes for CASSPAVRGPRSYEQYF.

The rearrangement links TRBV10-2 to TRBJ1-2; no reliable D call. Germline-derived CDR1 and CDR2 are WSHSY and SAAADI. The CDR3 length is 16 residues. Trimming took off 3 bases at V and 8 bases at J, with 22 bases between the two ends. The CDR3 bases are TGCGCCAGCAGTGATCTCTTGGACTCCGGTGAGCGGGGCTACACCTTC. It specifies CASSDLLDSGERGYTF.

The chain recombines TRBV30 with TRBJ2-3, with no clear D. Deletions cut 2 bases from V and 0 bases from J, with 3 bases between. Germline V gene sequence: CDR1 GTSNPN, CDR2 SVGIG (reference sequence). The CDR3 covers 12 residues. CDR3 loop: CAWSLSTDTQYF. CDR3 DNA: TGTGCCTGGAGTTTGAGCACAGATACGCAGTATTTT.

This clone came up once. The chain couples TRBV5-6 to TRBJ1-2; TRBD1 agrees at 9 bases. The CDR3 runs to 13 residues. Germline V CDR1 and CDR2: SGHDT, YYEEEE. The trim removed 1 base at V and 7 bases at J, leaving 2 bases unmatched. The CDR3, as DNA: TGTGCCAGCAGCTTGACAGGGGGCGGTGGCTACACCTTC. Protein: CASSLTGGGGYTF. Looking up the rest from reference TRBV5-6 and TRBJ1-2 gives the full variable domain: DAGVTQSPTHLIKTRGQQVTLRCSPKSGHDTVSWYQQALGQGPQFIFQYYEEEERQRGNFPDRFSGHQFPNYSSELNVNALLLGDSALYLCASSLTGGGGYTFGSGTRLTVV.

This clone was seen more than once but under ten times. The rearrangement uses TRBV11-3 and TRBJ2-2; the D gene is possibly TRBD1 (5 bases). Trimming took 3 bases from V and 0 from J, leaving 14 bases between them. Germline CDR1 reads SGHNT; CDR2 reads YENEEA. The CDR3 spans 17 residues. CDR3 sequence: CASSFMWGTTNTGELFF. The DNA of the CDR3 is TGTGCCAGCAGCTTCATGTGGGGCACAACGAACACCGGGGAGCTGTTTTTT.